The 26 T cell receptor beta chains below were found in one sample sequenced in a study of blood T cell repertoires in COVID-19. Here immunoSEQ multiplex PCR was the method, and the copy in TCRdb shows in-frame clones only, minus some. Of about 270,000 clones listed, about 88% were seen once; the top ten hold roughly 4%. Sequencing was performed on peripheral blood. Receptors originate from a man between 60 and 70 years old who had recovered from COVID-19.

This chain uses TRBV12-5 with TRBJ1-6, with D possibly being TRBD1 (5 bases). V lost 7 bases to trimming and J lost 10 bases, with 17 bases between them. Germline lookup yields CDR1 LGHNT and CDR2 FRNRAP. The CDR3 has 14 amino acids. The CDR3 loop reads CASALGGVNSPLHF. The CDR3 bases are TGTGCTAGTGCCTTGGGGGGGGTAAACTCACCCCTCCACTTT.

CDR3 sequence: CASSLMLQGGTEQYF. Here the CDR3 DNA reads TGTGCCAGCAGCTTAATGTTGCAGGGAGGGACCGAGCAGTACTTC. The gene calls are TRBV7-2 and TRBJ2-7, with 7 bases that match TRBD2. V dropped 2 bases and J dropped 6; count of bases not matched to a gene: 10. The CDR3 runs to 15 residues. Looked up from germline, CDR1 is SGHTA and CDR2 is FQGNSA. Full variable domain (remainder filled in from reference TRBV7-2 and TRBJ2-7): GAGVSQSPSNKVTEKGKDVELRCDPISGHTALYWYRQSLGQGLEFLIYFQGNSAPDKSGLPSDRFSAERTGGSVSTLTIQRTQQEDSAVYLCASSLMLQGGTEQYFGPGTRLTVT.

The rearrangement links TRBV7-6 to TRBJ2-7; 11 bases map to TRBD1. Germline V lookup: CDR1 SGHVS, CDR2 FNYEAQ. Germline trimming cut 5 bases from V and 5 bases from J; bases unmatched to any gene: 8. This CDR3 is built from 15 residues. For the CDR3, the DNA is TGTGCCAGCAGCCTCGGACAGGGGGCTGTCAACGAGCAGTACTTC. Protein sequence: CASSLGQGAVNEQYF.

This clone appeared a single time. The chain uses TRBV11-3 and TRBJ2-5, with 7 nucleotides matching TRBD2. Unmatched junction bases numbered 12, after V lost 1 base and J lost 1 base. Germline CDR1 reads SGHNT; CDR2 reads YENEEA. The CDR3 runs 18 residues. The CDR3 spells CASSLGGTRGGIQETQYF. CDR3 DNA: TGTGCCAGCAGCTTAGGGGGGACTCGCGGGGGAATCCAAGAGACCCAGTACTTC.

V is TRBV19 and J is TRBJ2-1, with 13 bases lining up with TRBD2. J was trimmed by 2 bases and V by 4 bases; bases with no gene match: 8. The CDR3 loop spans 18 amino acids. Germline V lookup: CDR1 LNHDA, CDR2 SQIVND (reference sequence). In DNA form, the CDR3 reads TGTGCCAGTAGTACGAGGACTAGCGGGGGCGAAACCTACAATGAGCAGTTCTTC. Its protein is CASSTRTSGGETYNEQFF.

The rearrangement uses TRBV4-1 and TRBJ1-1, with D tentatively TRBD1 (5 bases). V lost 1 base and J 5 bases, leaving 14 bases between the germline ends. The CDR3 is 15 residues long. The germline gives CDR1 MGHRA, CDR2 YSYEKL. The CDR3 nucleotides are TGCGCCAGCAGCCAAGTACGTCAGGGAGGAACTGAAGCTTTCTTT. Translation: CASSQVRQGGTEAFF.

For the CDR3, the DNA is TGCGCCAGCAGCCAAAACGGACAGGGTAGTAATTCACCCCTCCACTTT. Amino acid sequence: CASSQNGQGSNSPLHF. The chain employs TRBV5-1 and TRBJ1-6; TRBD1 matches at 8 bases. V gave up 4 bases and J gave up 6 bases; unmatched junction bases: 9. The CDR3 spans 16 residues. Germline loops: CDR1 SGHRS, CDR2 YFSETQ.

The V and J genes are TRBV27 and TRBJ2-1; 10 bases agree with TRBD2. CDR1 and CDR2 from the germline V gene are MNHEY and SMNVEV (reference sequence). V lost 3 bases, J lost 14 bases, and 10 bases stayed unmatched. The length of the CDR3 is 14 residues. CDR3 amino acids: CASSFSGGSSFKFF. Here the CDR3 DNA reads TGTGCCAGCAGTTTTAGCGGGGGGTCAAGTTTTAAGTTCTTC.

The genes are TRBV4-2 and TRBJ1-1; 11 bases map to TRBD1. The length of the CDR3 is 16 residues. V shed 3 bases and J 0 bases; nucleotides not matched to a gene: 3. Germline CDR1 reads LGHNA; CDR2 reads YNFKEQ. Here the CDR3 DNA reads TGTGCCAGCAGCCATAGGACAGGGGGCATGAACACTGAAGCTTTCTTT. Encoded protein: CASSHRTGGMNTEAFF.

This clone was recorded only once. This sequence joins TRBV7-2 and TRBJ2-5; D gene unclear. CDR1 and CDR2 from the germline V gene are SGHTA and FQGNSA. V lost 5 bases and J 1 base, leaving 17 bases between the germline ends. This CDR3 comprises 16 residues. The CDR3 region has the DNA TGTGCCAGCAGCCCAAATTTGGTGGCGGTCCAAGAGACCCAGTACTTC. This sequence encodes CASSPNLVAVQETQYF.

The CDR3 is CASTSGSYNEQFF. CDR3 nucleotide sequence: TGTGCCAGCACGTCAGGCTCCTACAATGAGCAGTTCTTC. The chain joins TRBV6-5 to TRBJ2-1; D is unclear. The V gene lost 7 bases and the J gene lost 0 bases, with 7 bases spanning the gap. Per the germline V gene, CDR1 is MNHEY and CDR2 is SVGAGI. The CDR3 totals 13 residues.

The chain carries TRBV3-1 (or the pseudogene TRBV3-2) and TRBJ2-7, with 9 nucleotides matching TRBD2. The CDR3 extends over 15 amino acids. Germline assignment: CDR1 LGHDT and CDR2 YNNKEL (reference sequence). V gave up 0 bases and J gave up 2 bases; unmatched junction bases: 2. The CDR3 nucleotides are TGTGCCAGCAGCCAAGACGGCGGGGGGGCCTACGAGCAGTACTTC. Amino acids: CASSQDGGGAYEQYF.

The chain carries TRBV5-1 and TRBJ1-2; 8 bases match TRBD1. Germline CDR1 and CDR2: SGHRS and YFSETQ. This CDR3 is 16 amino acids long. Trimming cost V 3 bases and J 4 bases; bases outside gene matches: 11. CDR3 loop: CASSSPGQATSYGYTF. CDR3 DNA: TGCGCCAGCAGCTCGCCGGGACAGGCTACATCCTATGGCTACACCTTC.

This chain uses TRBV7-2 with TRBJ2-3; no definite D call. Trimming cost V 5 bases and J 0 bases, with 12 bases left between them. This CDR3 is built from 15 residues. Per germline, CDR1 SGHTA and CDR2 FQGNSA. CDR3 sequence (DNA): TGTGCCAGCAGCGTTACTTCCTCTAGCACAGATACGCAGTATTTT. Translated, it gives CASSVTSSSTDTQYF.

This clone was recorded a few times. The V gene is TRBV5-5, the J gene TRBJ2-7, with D possibly matching TRBD1 (5 bases). The V gene lost 0 bases and the J gene lost 4 bases, with 23 bases spanning the gap. Looked up from germline, CDR1 is SGHKS and CDR2 is YYEKEE (reference sequence). The CDR3 consists of 18 residues. The CDR3 loop reads CASSLGAPETAFRYEQYF. In DNA form, the CDR3 reads TGTGCCAGCAGCTTGGGGGCTCCGGAGACAGCATTTCGATACGAGCAGTACTTC.

The rearrangement uses TRBV9 and TRBJ2-3, with 7 bases matching TRBD2. CDR1 is SGDLS and CDR2 is YYNGEE in the germline V gene. V trimming: 3 bases; J trimming: 0 bases; junction bases outside the gene matches: 7. The CDR3 loop spans 16 amino acids. The CDR3 DNA sequence: TGTGCCAGCAGCGCTTACGGGGGGACTAGCACAGATACGCAGTATTTT. It encodes CASSAYGGTSTDTQYF.

The V call is TRBV15, the J call TRBJ1-4, with D possibly being TRBD1 (5 bases). Germline lookup yields CDR1 LNHNV and CDR2 YYDKDF (reference sequence). The CDR3 is 16 amino acids. V was cut by 1 base and J by 4 bases, with 13 bases left in between. Here the CDR3 DNA reads TGTGCCACCAGCAGAGTATCAGGGTTGGGTAATGAAAAACTGTTTTTT. It specifies CATSRVSGLGNEKLFF.

This chain uses TRBV7-3 with TRBJ2-6, with 8 bases that match TRBD1. From germline, CDR1 is SGHTA and CDR2 FQGTGA. The CDR3 has 15 residues. The ends lost 2 bases at V and 6 bases at J; junction bases unmatched: 3. In DNA form, the CDR3 reads TGTGCCAGCAGCTTAGGTCAGGGGGCGGCCAACGTCCTGACTTTC. It translates to CASSLGQGAANVLTF.

This clone is a singleton in its sample. The J gene is TRBJ2-6, the V gene TRBV7-2, with 7 bases matching TRBD1. In germline, CDR1 is SGHTA, CDR2 FQGNSA. V shed 2 bases, J shed 0 bases, and the junction held 10 bases outside the gene matches. The CDR3 totals 19 residues. The CDR3, as DNA: TGTGCCAGCAGCTTAAGGGCCCGGCCAGGGGGCTCTGGGGCCAACGTCCTGACTTTC. Protein product: CASSLRARPGGSGANVLTF.

This clone has only one observation. The CDR3 sequence is CASGSREGGEGDNQPQHF. DNA for the CDR3: TGTGCTAGTGGTTCCCGGGAAGGGGGTGAAGGTGACAATCAGCCCCAGCATTTT. The chain has TRBV12-5 and TRBJ1-5, with TRBD1 as a possible D gene (6 bases). V was pared by 4 bases and J by 3 bases, with 22 bases between. CDR3 length: 18 residues. CDR1 is LGHNT, CDR2 FRNRAP, per germline.

The chain couples TRBV27 to TRBJ2-2; D not resolved. The V gene's germline CDR1 is MNHEY and CDR2 SMNVEV (reference sequence). The germline V and J ends were trimmed by 2 bases and 0 bases, with 10 bases remaining between them. CDR3 length equals 16 residues. This chain's CDR3 is CASSLISAANTGELFF. For the CDR3, the DNA is TGTGCCAGCAGTTTAATCTCGGCGGCGAACACCGGGGAGCTGTTTTTT.

The J gene is TRBJ1-1, the V gene TRBV14, with D maybe TRBD1 (6 bases). The CDR3 is 13 amino acids. V lost 7 bases to trimming and J lost 3 bases, with 12 bases between them. Germline loops: CDR1 SGHDN, CDR2 FVKESK. CDR3 sequence: CASIKTGYTEAFF. DNA for the CDR3: TGTGCCAGCATTAAAACAGGGTACACTGAAGCTTTCTTT.

The chain links TRBV5-1 to TRBJ2-5; tentative D call: TRBD1 (5 bases). The CDR3 is 15 residues long. The V end was cut by 4 bases, the J end by 1 base, with 14 bases between. Per germline, CDR1 SGHRS and CDR2 YFSETQ. The CDR3 coding sequence is TGCGCCAGCAGCGTCGGAAGGGGAATCCAAGAGACCCAGTACTTC. Encoded protein: CASSVGRGIQETQYF.

This clone occurred a few times. V usage is TRBV10-1 and J usage is TRBJ2-7; 8 positions match TRBD2. Germline V gene lookup returns CDR1 WNHNN and CDR2 SYGVQD (reference sequence). The CDR3 totals 16 residues. V trimming: 3 bases; J trimming: 0 bases; junction bases outside the gene matches: 7. CDR3 residues: CASSDHTSGFSYEQYF. In DNA, the CDR3 is TGCGCCAGCAGTGATCACACTAGCGGCTTCTCCTACGAGCAGTACTTC.

V is TRBV20-1 and J is TRBJ1-1; D is uncertain. CDR1 and CDR2 (germline): DFQATT, SNEGSKA (reference sequence). V shed 6 bases and J shed 4 bases, with 9 bases lying between them. This CDR3 spans 11 amino acids. CDR3 amino acids: CSASSGTEAFF. CDR3 nucleotide sequence: TGCAGTGCGTCGAGCGGCACTGAAGCTTTCTTT.

V usage is TRBV3-1 (or the pseudogene TRBV3-2) and J usage is TRBJ1-1; 11 bases are shared with TRBD1. CDR1 LGHDT and CDR2 YNNKEL come from the germline V gene (reference sequence). Trimming removed 5 bases from V and 9 bases from J; junction bases left unmatched: 8. There are 14 residues in the CDR3. The CDR3 reads CASSDGQGAMKAFF. The CDR3 coding sequence is TGTGCCAGCAGCGATGGACAGGGGGCGATGAAAGCTTTCTTT.